Listed here are 14 T cell receptor beta chains from one sample, sequenced in a study of T cells after yellow fever vaccination. TCRdb reprocessed the 5' RACE reads with MiXCR, giving one entry per CDR3 protein. The table includes 400,000 or so distinct CDR3 sequences, 6% to 8% detected once. The material was PBMCs, obtained 5 days after the yellow fever booster vaccination. These receptors were collected from a man aged 25-45 years who received the YFV17D yellow fever vaccine.

This clonotype was detected ten times or more. The CDR3 is CASSQWSSGTGEQFF. In DNA, the CDR3 is TGTGCCAGCAGCCAATGGAGTAGCGGGACCGGTGAGCAGTTCTTC. This rearrangement joins TRBV14 to TRBJ2-1; TRBD2 matches at 8 bases. Germline CDR1 SGHDN, CDR2 FVKESK. The CDR3 runs 15 residues. Trimming removed 2 bases from V and 9 bases from J; junction bases left unmatched: 9.

Ten or more counts support this clonotype. This sequence joins TRBV11-2 and TRBJ2-7; D remains ambiguous. The germline V gene has CDR1 SGHAT and CDR2 FQNNGV. This CDR3 spans 14 amino acids. Deletions cut 3 bases from V and 3 bases from J, with 12 bases between. The CDR3 sequence: CASSFNLVNYEQYF. In DNA, the CDR3 is TGTGCCAGCAGCTTCAATTTGGTTAACTACGAGCAGTACTTC.

The chain carries TRBV19 and TRBJ2-7; D possibly matches TRBD1 or TRBD2 (5 bases each). This CDR3 region has 13 residues. The ends were cut back, 3 bases at V and 5 bases at J, with 11 bases in the middle. Germline-derived CDR1 and CDR2 are LNHDA and SQIVND (reference sequence). The CDR3 nucleotides are TGTGCCAGTAGTATTCTCAGGGACCACGAGCAGTACTTC. This encodes CASSILRDHEQYF. The full variable domain, rest sourced from reference TRBV19 and TRBJ2-7, is DGGITQSPKYLFRKEGQNVTLSCEQNLNHDAMYWYRQDPGQGLRLIYYSQIVNDFQKGDIAEGYSVSREKKESFPLTVTSAQKNPTAFYLCASSILRDHEQYFGPGTRLTVT.

The chain is built from TRBV19 and TRBJ2-1; 8 nucleotides align to TRBD1. V lost 6 bases to trimming and J lost 7 bases; unmatched junction nucleotides: 17. Germline CDR1 LNHDA, CDR2 SQIVND (reference sequence). CDR3 length: 17 amino acids. The CDR3 reads CASRVTGQVLVRNEQFF. CDR3 nucleotide sequence: TGTGCCAGTAGGGTGACGGGACAGGTGCTGGTTCGGAATGAGCAGTTCTTC.

This clonotype showed up many times. The junction and the germline gene differ at one end; a read error may be behind it. This rearrangement joins TRBV29-1 to TRBJ1-1, with 10 bases lining up with TRBD1. Germline CDR1 SQVTM, CDR2 ANQGSEA. CDR3 length: 14 residues. CDR3 in amino acids: CSGERGQGSTEAFF. CDR3 sequence (DNA): TGCAGCGGTGAAAGGGGACAGGGGAGTACTGAAGCTTTCTTT.

The sample holds many counts of this clonotype. V usage is TRBV7-2 and J usage is TRBJ2-2; D gene uncertain. Per the germline V gene, CDR1 is SGHTA and CDR2 is FQGNSA. V lost 3 bases and J 4 bases, leaving 12 bases between the germline ends. The CDR3 consists of 15 residues. This CDR3 reads CASSFWLLGTGELFF. CDR3 DNA: TGTGCCAGCAGCTTCTGGCTTTTGGGCACCGGGGAGCTGTTTTTT.

The chain has TRBV4-3 and TRBJ1-5; 7 nucleotides line up with TRBD1. After removal of 4 bases from V and 4 bases from J, the junction contained 1 base not matched to a gene. The CDR3 runs 13 residues. CDR1 is LGHNA and CDR2 is YSLEER in the germline V gene. CDR3 sequence: CASSPRGNQPQHF. Here the CDR3 DNA reads TGCGCCAGCAGCCCCAGGGGGAATCAGCCCCAGCATTTT.

The V gene is TRBV11-2, the J gene TRBJ2-7; 7 positions agree with TRBD1. Looked up from germline, CDR1 is SGHAT and CDR2 is FQNNGV. This CDR3 has 14 residues. J was trimmed by 6 bases and V by 5 bases; bases with no gene match: 10. CDR3 loop: CASSPAQGNLEQYF. The DNA of the CDR3 is TGTGCCAGCAGCCCGGCACAGGGGAACCTCGAGCAGTACTTC.

This clonotype appeared many times. The rearrangement joins TRBV29-1 to TRBJ2-3; D is uncertain. The CDR3 contains 10 residues. Trimming took 7 bases from V and 6 from J, leaving 8 bases between them. Looked up from germline, CDR1 is SQVTM and CDR2 is ANQGSEA. This chain's CDR3 is CSGSDDTQYF. CDR3 DNA: TGCAGCGGCTCCGACGATACGCAGTATTTT.

This clonotype appeared a few times. The rearrangement uses TRBV29-1 and TRBJ1-3; D not certain. The V end was cut by 4 bases, the J end by 4 bases, with 5 bases between. The germline gives CDR1 SQVTM, CDR2 ANQGSEA. The CDR3 consists of 11 residues. The DNA for the CDR3 is TGCAGCGTTGGCCTAGGAAACACCATATATTTT. Residues: CSVGLGNTIYF.

The chain combines TRBV7-9 with TRBJ2-3; no clear D gene. The CDR3 is 12 residues long. Trimming took off 1 base at V and 14 bases at J, with 13 bases between the two ends. Germline V lookup: CDR1 SEHNR, CDR2 FQNEAQ (reference sequence). CDR3 sequence (DNA): TGTGCCAGCAGCTTAGACGTGCAAGCTCGGTATTTT. This encodes CASSLDVQARYF.

This clonotype was seen more than once but under ten times. The chain links TRBV19 to TRBJ2-1; the D is unclear. The V end was cut by 3 bases, the J end by 8 bases, with 17 bases between. Germline values: CDR1 LNHDA, CDR2 SQIVND (reference sequence). The CDR3 consists of 15 residues. The CDR3 is CASSIGPSRHHEQFF. In DNA, the CDR3 is TGTGCCAGTAGTATCGGCCCCAGCCGCCACCATGAGCAGTTCTTC.

V gene TRBV6-2 or TRBV6-3 combines with J gene TRBJ2-7, with 7 bases aligning to TRBD2. The J segment lost 4 bases and the V segment lost 2 bases, leaving 8 bases of the junction unmatched. CDR1 and CDR2 (germline): MNHEY, SVGEGT. The CDR3 totals 15 residues. CDR3 in DNA: TGTGCCAGCAGTTACCGGGAGGCCCCCCTTTACGAGCAGTACTTC. Translation gives CASSYREAPLYEQYF.

The chain is built from TRBV20-1 and TRBJ1-1, with D hard to call. Trimming removed 0 bases from V and 1 base from J, with 12 bases in between. The CDR3 is 15 amino acids. Germline CDR1 DFQATT, CDR2 SNEGSKA (reference sequence). CDR3 DNA: TGCAGTGCTAGAGACCCAGGACCGAGGAACACTGAAGCTTTCTTT. As protein: CSARDPGPRNTEAFF.